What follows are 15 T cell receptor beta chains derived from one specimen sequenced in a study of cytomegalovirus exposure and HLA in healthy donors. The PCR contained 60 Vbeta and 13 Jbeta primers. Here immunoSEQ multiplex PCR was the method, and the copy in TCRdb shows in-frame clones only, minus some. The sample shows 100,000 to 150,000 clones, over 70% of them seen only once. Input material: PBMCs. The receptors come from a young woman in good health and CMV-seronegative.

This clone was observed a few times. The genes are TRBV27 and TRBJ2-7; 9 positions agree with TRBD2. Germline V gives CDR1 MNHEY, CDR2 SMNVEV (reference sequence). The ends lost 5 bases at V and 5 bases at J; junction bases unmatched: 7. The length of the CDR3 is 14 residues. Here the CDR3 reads CASSPLAGTNEQYF. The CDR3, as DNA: TGTGCCAGCAGTCCCCTAGCGGGAACTAACGAGCAGTACTTC.

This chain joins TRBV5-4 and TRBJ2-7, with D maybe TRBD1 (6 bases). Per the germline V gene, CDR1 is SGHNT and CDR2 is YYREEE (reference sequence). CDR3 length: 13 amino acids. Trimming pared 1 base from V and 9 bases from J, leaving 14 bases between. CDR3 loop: CASSLKGPGVQYF. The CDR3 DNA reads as TGTGCCAGCAGCTTGAAGGGGCCAGGGGTGCAGTACTTC.

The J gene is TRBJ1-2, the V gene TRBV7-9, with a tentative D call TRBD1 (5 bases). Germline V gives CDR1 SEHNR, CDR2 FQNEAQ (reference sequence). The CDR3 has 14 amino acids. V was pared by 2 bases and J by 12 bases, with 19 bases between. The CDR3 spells CASSLSPGDRENTF. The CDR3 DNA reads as TGTGCCAGCAGCTTATCACCGGGGGACCGTGAGAACACCTTC.

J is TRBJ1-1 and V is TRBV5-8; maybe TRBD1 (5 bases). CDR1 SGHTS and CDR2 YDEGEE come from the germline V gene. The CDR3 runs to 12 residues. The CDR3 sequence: CAIKGYYTEAFF. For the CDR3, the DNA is TGTGCTATCAAGGGGTATTACACTGAAGCTTTCTTT.

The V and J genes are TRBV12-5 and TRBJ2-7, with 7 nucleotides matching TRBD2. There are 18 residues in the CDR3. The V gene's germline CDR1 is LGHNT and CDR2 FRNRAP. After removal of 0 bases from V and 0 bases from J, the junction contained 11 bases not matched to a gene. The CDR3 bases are TGTGCTAGTGGTTTGGTAATAAGGGCGGGGGAGGGCTCCTACGAGCAGTACTTC. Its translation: CASGLVIRAGEGSYEQYF.

The CDR3 region has the DNA TGTGCCATCGCCCCGCTTACAGGTTCTGGCTACACCTTC. It specifies CAIAPLTGSGYTF. The chain has TRBV10-3 and TRBJ1-2; TRBD1 might be the D (5 bases). The V and J ends lost 8 bases and 7 bases respectively, with 17 bases between them. The germline V gene has CDR1 ENHRY and CDR2 SYGVKD. The CDR3 is 13 residues long.

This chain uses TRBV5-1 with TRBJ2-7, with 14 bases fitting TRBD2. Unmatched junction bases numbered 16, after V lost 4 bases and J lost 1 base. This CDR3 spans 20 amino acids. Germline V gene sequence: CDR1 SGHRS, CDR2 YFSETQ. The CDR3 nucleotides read TGCGCCAGCAGCGCCGGGGGGACTAGCGGGAGACGCCTAGTTTCCTACGAGCAGTACTTC. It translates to CASSAGGTSGRRLVSYEQYF.

CDR3 amino acids: CASSIGYEDEQYF. The CDR3, as DNA: TGCGCCAGCAGCATTGGGTACGAGGACGAGCAGTACTTC. The chain has TRBV10-2 and TRBJ2-7; D not certain. Germline V gene data show CDR1 as WSHSY and CDR2 as SAAADI. Trimming pared 6 bases from V and 5 bases from J, leaving 14 bases between. This CDR3 contains 13 residues.

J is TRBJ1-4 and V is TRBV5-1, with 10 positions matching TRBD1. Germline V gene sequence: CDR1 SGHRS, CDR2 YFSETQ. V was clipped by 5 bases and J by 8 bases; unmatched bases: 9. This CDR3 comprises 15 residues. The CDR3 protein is CASSFGTGVGEKLFF. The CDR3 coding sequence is TGCGCCAGCAGTTTTGGGACAGGGGTTGGCGAAAAACTGTTTTTT.

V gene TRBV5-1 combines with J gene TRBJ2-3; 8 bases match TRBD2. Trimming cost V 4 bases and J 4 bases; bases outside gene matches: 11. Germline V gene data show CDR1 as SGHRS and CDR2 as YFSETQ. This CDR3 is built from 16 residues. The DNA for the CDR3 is TGCGCCAGCAGCCCTCGGGACTCGGGAGGGCCAGATACGCAGTATTTT. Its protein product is CASSPRDSGGPDTQYF.

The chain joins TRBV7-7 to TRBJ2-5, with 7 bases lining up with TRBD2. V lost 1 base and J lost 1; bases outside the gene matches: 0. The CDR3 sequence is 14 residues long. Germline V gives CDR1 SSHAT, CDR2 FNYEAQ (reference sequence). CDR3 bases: TGTGCCAGCAGCTTAGGGGGGGGCCAAGAGACCCAGTACTTC. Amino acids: CASSLGGGQETQYF.

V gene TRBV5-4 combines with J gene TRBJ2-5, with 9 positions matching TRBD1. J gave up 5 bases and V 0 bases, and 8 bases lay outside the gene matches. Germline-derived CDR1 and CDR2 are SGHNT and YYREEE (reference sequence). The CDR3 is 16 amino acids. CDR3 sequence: CASSLGQGGLRETQYF. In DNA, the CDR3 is TGTGCCAGCAGCTTGGGACAGGGGGGCCTCCGGGAGACCCAGTACTTC.

CDR3 nucleotide sequence: TGTGCCAGCAGCTTAGGGCTAGCGGGAGACCAAGAGACCCAGTACTTC. It encodes CASSLGLAGDQETQYF. The chain uses TRBV7-2 and TRBJ2-5, with 10 bases lining up with TRBD2. CDR3 length: 16 residues. V was clipped by 1 base and J by 0 bases; unmatched bases: 2. The germline V gene has CDR1 SGHTA and CDR2 FQGNSA.

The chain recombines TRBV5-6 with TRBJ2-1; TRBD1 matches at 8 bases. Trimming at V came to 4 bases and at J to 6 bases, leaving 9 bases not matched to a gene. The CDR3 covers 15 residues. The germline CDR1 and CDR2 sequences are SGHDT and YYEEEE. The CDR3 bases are TGTGCCAGCAGCCCAGGGGGCTTCCACCTCAATGAGCAGTTCTTC. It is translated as CASSPGGFHLNEQFF.

CDR3: CASSPTSGRTTQYF. The CDR3 DNA is TGTGCCAGCAGCCCGACTAGCGGGAGAACCACGCAGTATTTT. The chain recombines TRBV7-8 with TRBJ2-3, with 12 nucleotides matching TRBD2. The CDR3 runs to 14 residues. The germline gives CDR1 SGHVS, CDR2 FQNEAQ. V lost 5 bases, J lost 9 bases, and 6 bases stayed unmatched.